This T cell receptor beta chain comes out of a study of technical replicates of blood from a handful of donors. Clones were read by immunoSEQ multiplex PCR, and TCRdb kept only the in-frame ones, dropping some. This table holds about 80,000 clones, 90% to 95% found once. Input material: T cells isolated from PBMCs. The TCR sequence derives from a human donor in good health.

The CDR3 coding sequence is TGTGCCAGCAGCCCCACTTCGGGGGGTGGCTACACCTTC. Residues: CASSPTSGGGYTF. This sequence joins TRBV11-2 and TRBJ1-2, with D tentatively TRBD1 (5 bases). The CDR3 totals 13 residues. CDR1 and CDR2 from the germline V gene are SGHAT and FQNNGV. Trimming took 5 bases from V and 7 from J, leaving 14 bases between them.